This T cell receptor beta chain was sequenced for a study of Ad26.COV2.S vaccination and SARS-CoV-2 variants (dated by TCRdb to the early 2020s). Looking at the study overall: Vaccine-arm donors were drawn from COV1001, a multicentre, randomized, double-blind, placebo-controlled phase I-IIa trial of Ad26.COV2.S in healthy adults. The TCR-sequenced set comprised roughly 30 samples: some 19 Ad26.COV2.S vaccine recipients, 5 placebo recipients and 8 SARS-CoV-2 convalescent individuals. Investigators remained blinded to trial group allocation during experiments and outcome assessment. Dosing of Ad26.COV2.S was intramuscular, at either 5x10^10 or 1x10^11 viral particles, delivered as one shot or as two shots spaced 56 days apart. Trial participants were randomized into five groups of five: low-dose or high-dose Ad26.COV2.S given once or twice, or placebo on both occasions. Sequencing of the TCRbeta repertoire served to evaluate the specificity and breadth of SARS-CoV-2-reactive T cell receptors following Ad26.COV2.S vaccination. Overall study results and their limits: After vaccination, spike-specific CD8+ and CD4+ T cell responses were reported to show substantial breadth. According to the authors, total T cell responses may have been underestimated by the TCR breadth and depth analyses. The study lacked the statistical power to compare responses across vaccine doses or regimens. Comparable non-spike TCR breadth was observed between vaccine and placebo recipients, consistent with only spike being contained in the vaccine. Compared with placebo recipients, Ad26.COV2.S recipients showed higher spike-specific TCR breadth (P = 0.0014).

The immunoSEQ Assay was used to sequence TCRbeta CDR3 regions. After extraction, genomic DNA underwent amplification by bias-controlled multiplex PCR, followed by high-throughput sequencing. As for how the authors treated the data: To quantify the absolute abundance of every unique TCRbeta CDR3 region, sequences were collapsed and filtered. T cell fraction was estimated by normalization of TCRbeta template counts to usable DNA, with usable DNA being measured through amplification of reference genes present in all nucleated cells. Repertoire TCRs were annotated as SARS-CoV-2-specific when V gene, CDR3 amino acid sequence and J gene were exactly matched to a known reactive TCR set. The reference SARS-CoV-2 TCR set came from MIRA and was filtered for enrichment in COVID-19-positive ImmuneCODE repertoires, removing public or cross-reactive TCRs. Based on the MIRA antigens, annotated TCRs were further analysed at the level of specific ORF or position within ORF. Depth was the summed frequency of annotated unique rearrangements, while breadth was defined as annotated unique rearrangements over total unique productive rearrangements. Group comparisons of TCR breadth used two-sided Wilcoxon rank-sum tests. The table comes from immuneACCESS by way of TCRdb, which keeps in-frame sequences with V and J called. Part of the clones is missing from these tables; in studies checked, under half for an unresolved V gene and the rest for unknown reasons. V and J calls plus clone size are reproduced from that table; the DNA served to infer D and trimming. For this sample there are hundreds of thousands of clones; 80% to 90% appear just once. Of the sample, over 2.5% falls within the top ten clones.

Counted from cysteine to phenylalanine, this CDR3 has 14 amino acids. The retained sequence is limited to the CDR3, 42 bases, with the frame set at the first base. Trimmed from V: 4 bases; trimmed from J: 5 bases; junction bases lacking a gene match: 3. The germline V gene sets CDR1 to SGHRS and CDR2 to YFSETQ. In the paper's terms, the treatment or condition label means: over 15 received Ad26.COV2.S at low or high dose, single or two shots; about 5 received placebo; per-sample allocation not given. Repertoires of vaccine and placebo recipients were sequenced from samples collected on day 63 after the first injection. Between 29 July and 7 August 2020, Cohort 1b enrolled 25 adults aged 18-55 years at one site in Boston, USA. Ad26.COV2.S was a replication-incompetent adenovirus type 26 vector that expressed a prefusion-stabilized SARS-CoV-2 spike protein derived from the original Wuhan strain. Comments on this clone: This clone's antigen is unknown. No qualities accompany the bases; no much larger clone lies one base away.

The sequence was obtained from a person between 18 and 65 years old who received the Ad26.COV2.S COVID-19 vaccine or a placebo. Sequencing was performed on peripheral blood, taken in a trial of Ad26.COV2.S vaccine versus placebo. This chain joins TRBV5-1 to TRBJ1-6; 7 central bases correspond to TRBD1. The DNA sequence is TGCGCCAGCAGCGCGGGACAGAATAATTCACCCCTCCACTTT. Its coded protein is CASSAGQNNSPLHF.